Below are 19 T cell receptor beta chains sequenced from a single sample in a study of T-cell reconstitution after alpha-beta-depleted transplantation in children. A TCRbeta library incorporating unique molecular identifiers was prepared. TCRdb passed the PCR reads through MiXCR, listing each CDR3 protein once. The sample records 230,000 or so distinct CDR3 sequences, about 12% being singletons. The sample in question was PBMCs from the stem cell graft donor, obtained from the stem cell graft. The receptor source for this set is a human donor who donated a stem cell graft to a child with acute lymphoblastic leukemia.

The chain links TRBV28 to TRBJ2-5; 9 nucleotides line up with TRBD2. This CDR3 has 16 residues. The V gene's germline CDR1 is MDHEN and CDR2 SYDVKM. The V segment lost 6 bases and the J segment 1 base; nucleotides outside the gene matches: 9. The CDR3 DNA sequence: TGTGCCAGCAGACCCATAGCGGGAGTCCCCCAAGAGACCCAGTACTTC. Its translation is CASRPIAGVPQETQYF.

This rearrangement joins TRBV20-1 to TRBJ2-3; 9 bases line up with TRBD2. Germline CDR1 is DFQATT and CDR2 is SNEGSKA (reference sequence). V trimming: 6 bases; J trimming: 4 bases; junction bases outside the gene matches: 8. The CDR3 has 14 amino acids. The CDR3 is CSAAGTSKADTQYF. DNA of the CDR3: TGCAGTGCAGCCGGGACTAGCAAAGCAGATACGCAGTATTTT.

The rearrangement uses TRBV6-6 and TRBJ1-2; D is ambiguous. Germline CDR1 reads MNHNY; CDR2 reads SVGAGI (reference sequence). With 4 bases removed from V and 4 bases from J, the gap between germline ends came to 7 bases. The CDR3 sequence is 12 residues long. DNA of the CDR3: TGTGCCAGCAGTTCATCACCCTATGGCTACACCTTC. The encoded protein is CASSSSPYGYTF.

The chain is built from TRBV10-3 and TRBJ1-2; no definite D call. Germline CDR1 is ENHRY and CDR2 is SYGVKD. This CDR3 has 16 residues. The ends were cut back, 4 bases at V and 8 bases at J, with 23 bases in the middle. The CDR3 loop is CAISGRRGPGWEGYTF. As DNA, the CDR3 is TGTGCCATCAGTGGCCGGCGCGGGCCTGGCTGGGAGGGCTACACCTTC.

The rearrangement joins TRBV15 to TRBJ1-6, with TRBD1 identical over 9 bases. The CDR3 length is 15 residues. CDR1 LNHNV and CDR2 YYDKDF come from the germline V gene (reference sequence). Unmatched junction bases numbered 7, after V lost 3 bases and J lost 10 bases. The CDR3 nucleotides read TGTGCCACCAGCAGGTCGACAGGGGGGGACTCACCCCTCCACTTT. The encoded protein is CATSRSTGGDSPLHF.

This clonotype was counted at least ten times. This sequence joins TRBV4-2 and TRBJ2-7; a weak D match, TRBD2 (6 bases). Per the germline V gene, CDR1 is LGHNA and CDR2 is YNFKEQ. The CDR3 is 15 residues long. V was shortened by 1 base and J by 6 bases, with 16 bases between the two germline ends. This CDR3 reads CASSQATAGYSEQYF. In DNA, the CDR3 is TGTGCCAGCAGCCAAGCGACAGCGGGTTATAGCGAGCAGTACTTC.

This clonotype came up many times. J is TRBJ1-2 and V is TRBV29-1, with 9 bases identical to TRBD1. Germline assignment: CDR1 SQVTM and CDR2 ANQGSEA. V lost 6 bases and J lost 4; bases outside the gene matches: 12. The CDR3 has 15 residues. CDR3 sequence (DNA): TGCAGCGTCGCGACCGGGACAGGGACTCGCTATGGCTACACCTTC. Residues: CSVATGTGTRYGYTF.

This clonotype was observed many times. The rearrangement uses TRBV7-2 and TRBJ1-3; 8 positions match TRBD1. Per the germline V gene, CDR1 is SGHTA and CDR2 is FQGNSA. V dropped 4 bases and J dropped 0; count of bases not matched to a gene: 5. The CDR3 totals 16 residues. This chain's CDR3 is CASSSGQAFSGNTIYF. The CDR3, as DNA: TGTGCCAGCAGCTCGGGACAGGCCTTCTCTGGAAACACCATATATTTT.

This clonotype was seen ten or more times. The V gene is TRBV6-2 or TRBV6-3, the J gene TRBJ1-1, with TRBD1 identical over 9 bases. This CDR3 has 13 amino acids. V gave up 8 bases and J gave up 6 bases; unmatched junction bases: 7. The V gene's germline CDR1 is MNHEY and CDR2 SVGEGT. The CDR3 region has the DNA TGTGCCAGCCGCGGGACAGGGCTCGCTGAAGCTTTCTTT. Protein: CASRGTGLAEAFF.

This clonotype came up many times. The rearrangement links TRBV25-1 to TRBJ1-3; the D gene is possibly TRBD1 (5 bases). The CDR3 has 15 amino acids. Germline V gives CDR1 MGHDK, CDR2 SYGVNS. The ends were cut back, 1 base at V and 0 bases at J, with 7 bases in the middle. Here the CDR3 DNA reads TGTGCCAGCAGTGAATCAGGGATCTCTGGAAACACCATATATTTT. Translation gives CASSESGISGNTIYF.

The sample holds many counts of this clonotype. The chain uses TRBV7-2 and TRBJ2-3; TRBD2 agrees at 7 bases. CDR3 length equals 14 residues. Trimming took 1 base from V and 6 from J; bases not matched to a gene: 4. Looked up from germline, CDR1 is SGHTA and CDR2 is FQGNSA. The DNA of the CDR3 is TGTGCCAGCAGCTTAGGGGGGAGGGTCGATACGCAGTATTTT. It encodes CASSLGGRVDTQYF.

This clonotype was seen repeatedly, ten times or more. This rearrangement joins TRBV19 to TRBJ1-5; D is unresolved. Germline V CDR1 and CDR2: LNHDA, SQIVND (reference sequence). V was pared by 8 bases and J by 2 bases, with 13 bases between. The CDR3 contains 14 residues. The CDR3 loop is CASLPRGGNQPQHF. The CDR3 DNA reads as TGTGCCAGTTTACCCCGGGGAGGCAATCAGCCCCAGCATTTT. The full variable domain, completed using reference TRBV19 and TRBJ1-5, is DGGITQSPKYLFRKEGQNVTLSCEQNLNHDAMYWYRQDPGQGLRLIYYSQIVNDFQKGDIAEGYSVSREKKESFPLTVTSAQKNPTAFYLCASLPRGGNQPQHFGDGTRLSIL.

Ten or more counts support this clonotype. This rearrangement joins TRBV6-2 or TRBV6-3 to TRBJ2-7, with TRBD1 matching over 11 bases. This CDR3 has 15 residues. The germline V gene encodes CDR1 MNHEY and CDR2 SVGEGT. V lost 6 bases, J lost 1 base, and 5 bases stayed unmatched. Written as DNA, the CDR3 is TGTGCCAGCAGCCCCGGGACAGGGGGGTCCTACGAGCAGTACTTC. Amino acid sequence: CASSPGTGGSYEQYF.

This clonotype was observed a handful of times. The chain joins TRBV7-9 to TRBJ2-1, with 8 bases lining up with TRBD1. Germline-derived CDR1 and CDR2 are SEHNR and FQNEAQ (reference sequence). The CDR3 contains 16 residues. The V and J ends lost 0 bases and 8 bases, in that order; junction bases with no gene match: 9. The CDR3 DNA reads as TGTGCCAGCAGCTTAGCTGGCAGGGGGCGGTTTTATGAGCAGTTCTTC. Translation: CASSLAGRGRFYEQFF.

Notes on this clonotype: A clone one base away is much larger, so this may be a read error. The chain employs TRBV28 and TRBJ1-4; D is ambiguous. The CDR3 runs to 15 residues. Germline V gene sequence: CDR1 MDHEN, CDR2 SYDVKM. CDR3 loop: CASSQTIATNEKQFF. The CDR3 nucleotides read TGTGCCAGCAGCCAGACAATCGCAACTAATGAAAAACAGTTTTTT.

This clonotype was seen ten or more times. The gene calls are TRBV28 and TRBJ2-7; 7 bases match TRBD2. Trimming cost V 6 bases and J 3 bases; bases outside gene matches: 20. The CDR3 totals 18 residues. Germline V gene lookup returns CDR1 MDHEN and CDR2 SYDVKM. The CDR3 sequence is CASRTSDAWAGEGYEQYF. The CDR3 bases are TGTGCCAGCAGGACTTCGGATGCATGGGCGGGAGAGGGCTACGAGCAGTACTTC.

This clonotype was recorded many times. DNA of the CDR3: TGCGCCAGCAGACCCGGGACCGGGGTTGGGAGCATTCAGTACTTC. This encodes CASRPGTGVGSIQYF. The chain recombines TRBV10-2 with TRBJ2-4; possibly TRBD1 or TRBD2 for D (5 bases each). In germline, CDR1 is WSHSY, CDR2 SAAADI. V dropped 6 bases and J dropped 9 bases, with 21 bases sitting between them. The CDR3 spans 15 residues.

This clonotype was seen ten or more times. V gene TRBV10-3 combines with J gene TRBJ2-3, with D possibly matching TRBD1 (5 bases). The V gene lost 10 bases and the J gene lost 3 bases, with 17 bases spanning the gap. Looked up from germline, CDR1 is ENHRY and CDR2 is SYGVKD. This CDR3 has 14 amino acids. Here the CDR3 DNA reads TGTGCCACCGCCGGAAGGGGTATGACAGATACGCAGTATTTT. It yields the protein CATAGRGMTDTQYF.

This clonotype was detected ten times or more. The gene calls are TRBV20-1 and TRBJ1-1; D remains ambiguous. Trimming took off 7 bases at V and 0 bases at J, with 18 bases between the two ends. This CDR3 is built from 15 residues. Germline CDR1 reads DFQATT; CDR2 reads SNEGSKA (reference sequence). The CDR3 DNA sequence: TGCAGTGTCGCACGTCGGGCGCCTCTGAACACTGAAGCTTTCTTT. Protein sequence: CSVARRAPLNTEAFF.